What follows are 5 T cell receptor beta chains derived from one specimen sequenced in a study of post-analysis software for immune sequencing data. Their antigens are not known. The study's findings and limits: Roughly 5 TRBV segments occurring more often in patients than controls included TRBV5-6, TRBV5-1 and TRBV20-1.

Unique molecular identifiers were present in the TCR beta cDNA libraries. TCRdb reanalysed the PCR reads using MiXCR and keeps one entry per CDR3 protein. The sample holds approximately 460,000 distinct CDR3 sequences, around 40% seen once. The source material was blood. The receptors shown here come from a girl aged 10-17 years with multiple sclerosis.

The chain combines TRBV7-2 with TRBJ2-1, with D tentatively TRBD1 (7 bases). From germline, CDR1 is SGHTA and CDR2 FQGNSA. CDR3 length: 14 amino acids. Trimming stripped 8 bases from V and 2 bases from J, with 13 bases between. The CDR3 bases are TGTGCCAGCCACAGGGGCGGGGCCTACAATGAGCAGTTCTTC. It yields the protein CASHRGGAYNEQFF. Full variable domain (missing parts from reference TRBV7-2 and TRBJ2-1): GAGVSQSPSNKVTEKGKDVELRCDPISGHTALYWYRQSLGQGLEFLIYFQGNSAPDKSGLPSDRFSAERTGGSVSTLTIQRTQQEDSAVYLCASHRGGAYNEQFFGPGTRLTVL.

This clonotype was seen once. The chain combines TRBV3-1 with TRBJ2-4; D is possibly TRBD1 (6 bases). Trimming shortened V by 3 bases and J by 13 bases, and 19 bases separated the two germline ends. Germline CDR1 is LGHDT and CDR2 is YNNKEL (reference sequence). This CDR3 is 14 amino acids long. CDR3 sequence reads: CASSQGAEATKQYF. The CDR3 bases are TGTGCCAGCAGCCAGGGGGCGGAGGCTACGAAGCAGTACTTC.

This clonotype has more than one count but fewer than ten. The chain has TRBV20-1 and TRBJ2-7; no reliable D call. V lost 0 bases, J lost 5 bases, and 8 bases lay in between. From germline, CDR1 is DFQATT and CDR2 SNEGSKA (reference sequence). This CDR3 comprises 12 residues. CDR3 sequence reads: CSARDIKDEQYF. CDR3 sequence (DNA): TGCAGTGCTAGAGATATCAAGGACGAGCAGTACTTC.

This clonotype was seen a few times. This chain's CDR3 is CSVVDSNQPQHF. CDR3 sequence (DNA): TGCAGCGTTGTTGATAGCAATCAGCCCCAGCATTTT. The chain carries TRBV29-1 and TRBJ1-5, with D uncertain. CDR3 length: 12 amino acids. Trimming left V 4 bases short and J 0 bases short, with 4 bases between. Germline V gives CDR1 SQVTM, CDR2 ANQGSEA.

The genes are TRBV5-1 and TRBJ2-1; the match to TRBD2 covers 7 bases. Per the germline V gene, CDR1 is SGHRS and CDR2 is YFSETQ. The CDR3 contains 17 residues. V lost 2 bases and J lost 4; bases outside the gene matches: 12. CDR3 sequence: CASSFLGTSGVYNEQFF. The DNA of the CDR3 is TGCGCCAGCAGCTTTCTGGGGACGAGCGGGGTGTACAATGAGCAGTTCTTC.